The subject of this entry is one T cell receptor (beta chain). No antigen is known for it. This sample was included in a study of shared clonotypes between healthy human individuals. Study-level findings and limits: Estimated clonotype richness was generally higher in naive than memory subsets. Clonotype sharing levels among donors were expected to vary with sequencing depth.

TCRdb's table, derived via immunoSEQ multiplex PCR, lists solely in-frame clones and lacks some. Of 1.5 million to 1.9 million clones listed, about 98% are singletons. Trimming took off 3 bases at V and 5 bases at J, with 17 bases between the two ends. The CDR3 is made up of 15 amino acids. Germline loops: CDR1 SGDLS, CDR2 YYNGEE. Division of CD4+ cells produced a CD45RA+ naive subset and a CD45RA-negative memory subset. This sequence joins TRBV9 and TRBJ1-1; D not resolved. The sample consisted of naive CD4+ T cells sorted from blood. Subset specified: CD45RA+ positively selected. This receptor was obtained from a man aged 25 to 40 in good health. The CDR3 DNA is TGTGCCAGCAGCGCGGCTGGCAGTTTGGAGACTGAAGCTTTCTTT. As protein: CASSAAGSLETEAFF.